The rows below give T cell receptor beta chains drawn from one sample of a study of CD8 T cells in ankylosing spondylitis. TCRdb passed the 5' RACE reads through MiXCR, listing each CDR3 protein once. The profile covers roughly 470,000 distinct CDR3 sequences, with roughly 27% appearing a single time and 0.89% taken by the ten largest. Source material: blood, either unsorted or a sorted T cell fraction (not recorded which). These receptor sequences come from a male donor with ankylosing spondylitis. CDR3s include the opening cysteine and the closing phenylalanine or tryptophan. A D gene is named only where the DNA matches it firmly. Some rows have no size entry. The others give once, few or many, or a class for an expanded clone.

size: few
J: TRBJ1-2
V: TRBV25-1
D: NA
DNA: TGTGCCAGCAGTGAAATAGCCAGGAGTTATGGCTACACCTTC
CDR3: CASSEIARSYGYTF

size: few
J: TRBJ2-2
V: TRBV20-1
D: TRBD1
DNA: TGCAGTGCTAGAGATCGAAGGACAGGGGTCGCCGGGGAGCTGTTTTTT
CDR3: CSARDRRTGVAGELFF

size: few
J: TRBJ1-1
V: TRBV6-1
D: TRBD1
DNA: TGTGCCAGCAGTGTTGTCGGACAGGGGACTGAAGCTTTCTTT
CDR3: CASSVVGQGTEAFF

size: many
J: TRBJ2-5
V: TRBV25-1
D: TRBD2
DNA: TGTGCCAGCAGTGAGGCGGGAGGACTTCGGGAGACCCAGTACTTC
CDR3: CASSEAGGLRETQYF

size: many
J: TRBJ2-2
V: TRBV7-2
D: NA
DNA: TGTGCCAGCAGCCCCCTAGCCGGGGAGCTGTTTTTT
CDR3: CASSPLAGELFF

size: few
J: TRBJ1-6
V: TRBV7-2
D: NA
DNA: TGTGCCAGCACCTTTGCGGTCAGTCAGACACCCCTCCACTTT
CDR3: CASTFAVSQTPLHF

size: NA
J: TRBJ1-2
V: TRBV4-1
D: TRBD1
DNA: TGCGCCAGCAGCCAGGGTAGGACAGGACGTCGGTCGTATGGCTACACCTTC
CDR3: CASSQGRTGRRSYGYTF

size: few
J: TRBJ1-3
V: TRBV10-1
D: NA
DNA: TGCGCCAGCAGTGACACGGGGACTTTCGGAAACACCATATATTTT
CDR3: CASSDTGTFGNTIYF

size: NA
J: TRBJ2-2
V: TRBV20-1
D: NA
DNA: TGCAGTGCTAGAGTCGGGCGCTACACCGGGGAGCTGTTTTTT
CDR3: CSARVGRYTGELFF

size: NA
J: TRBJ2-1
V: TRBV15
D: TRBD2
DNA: TGTGCCACCAGCAGGCCGGGAGGATACAATGAGCAGTTCTTC
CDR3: CATSRPGGYNEQFF

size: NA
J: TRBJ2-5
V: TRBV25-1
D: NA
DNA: TGTGCCAGCAGTGTATTCGGACGAATAGGGTACGAGACCCAGTACTTC
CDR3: CASSVFGRIGYETQYF

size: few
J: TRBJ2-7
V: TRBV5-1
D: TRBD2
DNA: TGCGCCAGCAGTAGGACTAGCGGAACCTACGAGCAGTACTTC
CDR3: CASSRTSGTYEQYF

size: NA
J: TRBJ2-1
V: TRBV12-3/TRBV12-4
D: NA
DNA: TGTGCCAGCAGTCGACAGGTGGTCTACAATGAGCAGTTCTTC
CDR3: CASSRQVVYNEQFF

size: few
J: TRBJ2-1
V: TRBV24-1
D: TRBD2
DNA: TGTGCCACCAGTGATTCCATAGCGGGAGGGATGGATGAGCAGTTCTTC
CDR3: CATSDSIAGGMDEQFF

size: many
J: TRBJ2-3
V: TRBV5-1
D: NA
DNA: TGCGCCAGCAACCGGGATGGCACAGATACGCAGTATTTT
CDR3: CASNRDGTDTQYF

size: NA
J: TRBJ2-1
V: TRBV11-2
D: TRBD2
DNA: TGTGCCAGCAGCCCCTTGGTAGCGGGAGTAAGTGAGCAGTTCTTC
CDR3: CASSPLVAGVSEQFF

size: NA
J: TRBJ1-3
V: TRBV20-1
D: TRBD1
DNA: TGCAGTGCTAGGACGACAGGGCGGGGAAACACCATATATTTT
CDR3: CSARTTGRGNTIYF

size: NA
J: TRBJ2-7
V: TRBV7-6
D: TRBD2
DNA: TGTGCCAGCAGCATGGGACTAGCGGGAGACGAGCAGTACTTC
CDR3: CASSMGLAGDEQYF

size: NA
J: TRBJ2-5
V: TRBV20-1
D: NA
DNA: TGCAGTGCTAGAGTCGCAGAACAAGAGACCCAGTACTTC
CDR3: CSARVAEQETQYF

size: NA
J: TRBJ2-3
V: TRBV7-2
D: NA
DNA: TGTGCCAGCAGCTCCGAGGTGGCAGATACGCAGTATTTT
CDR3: CASSSEVADTQYF

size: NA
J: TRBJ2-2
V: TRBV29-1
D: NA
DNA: TGCAGCGGGGGGACGGATCATAACACCGGGGAGCTGTTTTTT
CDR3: CSGGTDHNTGELFF

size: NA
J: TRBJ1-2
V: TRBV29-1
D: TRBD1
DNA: TGCAGCGGGGGGGAGACAGGGAGTTTCGATGGCTACACCTTC
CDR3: CSGGETGSFDGYTF

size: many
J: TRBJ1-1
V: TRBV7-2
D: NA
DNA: TGTGCCAGCAGCTTAGAAGGATCACTGAACACTGAAGCTTTCTTT
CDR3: CASSLEGSLNTEAFF

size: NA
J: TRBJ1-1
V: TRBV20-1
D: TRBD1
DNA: TGCAGTGCTAGGGATCCCGGACAGGGTGGCACTGAAGCTTTCTTT
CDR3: CSARDPGQGGTEAFF

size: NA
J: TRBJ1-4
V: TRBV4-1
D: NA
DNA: TGCGCCAGCAGCCAGTTTCGGGACGGAGGAGAAAAACTGTTTTTT
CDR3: CASSQFRDGGEKLFF

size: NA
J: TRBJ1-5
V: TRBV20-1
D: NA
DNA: TGCAGTGCTAGGACAGCTGATCAGCCCCAGCATTTT
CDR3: CSARTADQPQHF

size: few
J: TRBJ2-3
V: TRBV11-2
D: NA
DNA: TGTGCCAGCAGCTTCCGACAGCCCGACGCCACAGATACGCAGTATTTT
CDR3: CASSFRQPDATDTQYF